Following are 29 T cell receptor beta chains from one sample sequenced in a study of human T cells and chemical hapten exposure. Sample time point: patch test 3, about 24 weeks after DPC sensitization. The treatment here: therapeutic diphenylcyclopropenone sensitization with weekly scalp DPC. Unfractionated whole blood served as the source for total RNA extraction. MiXCR was run by TCRdb on the RACE reads, yielding one entry per CDR3 protein. Of 40,000 or so distinct CDR3 sequences listed, roughly an eighth are singletons. This specimen consisted of whole blood, obtained in connection with sensitization to the hapten diphenylcyclopropenone (DPC). The source is a woman in her forties with alopecia areata. Some clones in this sample may be carry-over from other donors' samples.

This clonotype is labeled medium-sized. V usage is TRBV29-1 and J usage is TRBJ2-5, with D hard to call. The CDR3 consists of 12 residues. V was shortened by 6 bases and J by 1 base, with 9 bases between the two germline ends. CDR1 is SQVTM and CDR2 is ANQGSEA in the germline V gene. The CDR3 here is CSVVQPQETQYF. The CDR3 nucleotides are TGCAGCGTGGTTCAACCCCAAGAGACCCAGTACTTC.

This clonotype was counted between two and nine times. The V gene is TRBV7-3, the J gene TRBJ2-1, with 11 bases identical to TRBD2. The CDR3 contains 19 residues. Germline V gene lookup returns CDR1 SGHTA and CDR2 FQGTGA. The ends lost 2 bases at V and 0 bases at J; junction bases unmatched: 9. CDR3 sequence reads: CASSLYPSGRLASYNEQFF. The DNA for the CDR3 is TGTGCCAGCAGCTTATACCCTAGCGGGAGGTTAGCCTCCTACAATGAGCAGTTCTTC.

The table lists this clonotype with many counts. This chain links TRBV28 with TRBJ2-7; D is perhaps TRBD1 (6 bases). Trimming cost V 5 bases and J 6 bases, with 20 bases left between them. This CDR3 spans 15 amino acids. CDR1 and CDR2 (germline): MDHEN, SYDVKM. The CDR3 DNA follows: TGTGCCAGCAGTGCCCCGGTTAGGACGGACAGCGAGCAGTACTTC. Translation: CASSAPVRTDSEQYF.

The J gene is TRBJ2-1, the V gene TRBV28; possibly TRBD1 or TRBD2 for D (5 bases each). The CDR3 totals 15 residues. Germline CDR1 reads MDHEN; CDR2 reads SYDVKM. The ends were cut back, 8 bases at V and 4 bases at J, with 18 bases in the middle. In DNA, the CDR3 is TGTGCCAGCTCCTCAGGGACCGGGAATTACAATGAGCAGTTCTTC. Translating it yields CASSSGTGNYNEQFF.

There are many counts of this clonotype. The rearrangement joins TRBV27 to TRBJ1-5; D unclear. In germline, CDR1 is MNHEY, CDR2 SMNVEV (reference sequence). CDR3 length: 13 amino acids. V gave up 5 bases and J gave up 7 bases, with 12 bases separating them. The DNA of the CDR3 is TGTGCCAGCAGTAAAAGGGAGGGCCAGCCCCAGCATTTT. Residues: CASSKREGQPQHF.

The chain has TRBV5-1 and TRBJ2-2, with 8 positions matching TRBD1. The CDR3 has 15 amino acids. Germline V gives CDR1 SGHRS, CDR2 YFSETQ. Losses at the gene ends were 2 bases for V and 2 bases for J; bases not matched to a gene: 2. CDR3 sequence: CASSFGQGNTGELFF. DNA for the CDR3: TGCGCCAGCAGCTTTGGACAGGGAAACACCGGGGAGCTGTTTTTT.

The chain links TRBV3-1 to TRBJ1-3; TRBD1 is a possible D gene (5 bases). The CDR3 is 14 amino acids. From germline, CDR1 is LGHDT and CDR2 YNNKEL (reference sequence). V was trimmed by 4 bases and J by 4 bases, leaving 11 bases between them. The CDR3 region has the DNA TGTGCCAGCAGCCCCCGCGGGGGGGGAAACACCATATATTTT. It yields the protein CASSPRGGGNTIYF.

This clonotype occurred a few times. The chain joins TRBV29-1 to TRBJ1-2, with D unclear. The length of the CDR3 is 13 residues. In germline, CDR1 is SQVTM, CDR2 ANQGSEA. The ends were cut back, 4 bases at V and 4 bases at J, with 13 bases in the middle. The CDR3 protein is CSVVEERGYGYTF. The DNA of the CDR3 is TGCAGCGTTGTGGAGGAACGAGGCTATGGCTACACCTTC. Supplemented by reference TRBV29-1 and TRBJ1-2, the full variable domain reads SAVISQKPSRDICQRGTSLTIQCQVDSQVTMMFWYRQQPGQSLTLIATANQGSEATYESGFVIDKFPISRPNLTFSTLTVSNMSPEDSSIYLCSVVEERGYGYTFGSGTRLTVV.

The chain is built from TRBV20-1 and TRBJ1-2; D ambiguous. The V and J ends lost 1 base and 4 bases respectively, with 16 bases between them. The CDR3 is 15 residues long. The germline V gene encodes CDR1 DFQATT and CDR2 SNEGSKA (reference sequence). The CDR3 DNA is TGCAGTGCTAGAGGCGAGCACACAGCCATCTATGGCTACACCTTC. This encodes CSARGEHTAIYGYTF.

Here the CDR3 reads CAGGGNTEAFF. The CDR3, as DNA: TGTGCCGGCGGGGGGAACACTGAAGCTTTCTTT. The chain is built from TRBV28 and TRBJ1-1; perhaps TRBD1 as D (5 bases). Per the germline V gene, CDR1 is MDHEN and CDR2 is SYDVKM. V gave up 11 bases and J gave up 1 base, with 8 bases separating them. This CDR3 is 11 amino acids long. Full variable domain (missing parts from reference TRBV28 and TRBJ1-1): DVKVTQSSRYLVKRTGEKVFLECVQDMDHENMFWYRQDPGLGLRLIYFSYDVKMKEKGDIPEGYSVSREKKERFSLILESASTNQTSMYLCAGGGNTEAFFGQGTRLTVV.

This clonotype was seen more than once but under ten times. This chain joins TRBV15 and TRBJ2-7; a weak D match, TRBD1 (5 bases). The CDR3 contains 16 residues. Germline V gives CDR1 LNHNV, CDR2 YYDKDF (reference sequence). V was cut by 0 bases and J by 2 bases, with 14 bases left in between. CDR3 nucleotides: TGTGCCACCAGCAGAGATACAACAGGTAGAACCTACGAGCAGTACTTC. Amino acid sequence: CATSRDTTGRTYEQYF.

About this clonotype: Its ends do not fully match the called genes, so a read error is possible. The chain carries TRBV12-3 or TRBV12-4 and TRBJ1-2, with a possible D match to TRBD1 (6 bases). This CDR3 is 16 amino acids long. CDR3 in amino acids: CASSIATGGGDYGYTF. The CDR3, as DNA: TGTGCCAGCAGTATAGCCACAGGAGGGGGAGACTATGGCTACACCTTC.

There are many counts of this clonotype. The chain links TRBV5-4 to TRBJ1-6; possibly TRBD1 for D (5 bases). The germline CDR1 and CDR2 sequences are SGHNT and YYREEE (reference sequence). V was trimmed by 3 bases and J by 14 bases, leaving 21 bases between them. This CDR3 is built from 15 residues. DNA for the CDR3: TGTGCCAGCAGCTCCGGACTCCTGCCCGGGGGAACCCTCCACTTT. It encodes CASSSGLLPGGTLHF. The full variable domain, rest sourced from reference TRBV5-4 and TRBJ1-6, is ETGVTQSPTHLIKTRGQQVTLRCSSQSGHNTVSWYQQALGQGPQFIFQYYREEENGRGNFPPRFSGLQFPNYSSELNVNALELDDSALYLCASSSGLLPGGTLHFGNGTRLTVT.

Only one count was recorded for this clonotype. The chain links TRBV9 to TRBJ2-2, with a weak D call TRBD1 (5 bases). The V gene's germline CDR1 is SGDLS and CDR2 YYNGEE. V lost 0 bases to trimming and J lost 7 bases, with 13 bases between them. The CDR3 consists of 15 residues. The CDR3: CASSVGLGRSGELFF. The DNA for the CDR3 is TGTGCCAGCAGCGTAGGGCTGGGGCGCAGCGGGGAGCTGTTTTTT.

The chain carries TRBV29-1 and TRBJ1-1; no definite D call. The CDR3 contains 13 residues. V lost 4 bases to trimming and J lost 2 bases, with 11 bases between them. CDR1 is SQVTM, CDR2 ANQGSEA, per germline. The CDR3 nucleotides are TGCAGCGTTGCGGAAGGCACAAACACTGAAGCTTTCTTT. Protein product: CSVAEGTNTEAFF. Drawing the rest from reference TRBV29-1 and TRBJ1-1, the complete variable domain is SAVISQKPSRDICQRGTSLTIQCQVDSQVTMMFWYRQQPGQSLTLIATANQGSEATYESGFVIDKFPISRPNLTFSTLTVSNMSPEDSSIYLCSVAEGTNTEAFFGQGTRLTVV.

This clonotype has ten or more counts. The chain joins TRBV12-3 or TRBV12-4 to TRBJ2-7, with 10 nucleotides matching TRBD2. The junction had 9 bases not matched to a gene; V was cut back by 6 bases and J by 4 bases. CDR3 length: 15 amino acids. CDR3 DNA: TGTGCCAGCAGCCTAGCGGGAGCGAGTGGGTACGAGCAGTACTTC. It is translated as CASSLAGASGYEQYF.

This clonotype was observed a few times. The chain links TRBV2 to TRBJ2-7; D ambiguous. The V end lost 0 bases, the J end lost 9 bases, and 6 bases lay between the germline ends. Per germline, CDR1 SNHLY and CDR2 FYNNEI. This CDR3 is 11 amino acids long. The CDR3 sequence is CASSEAPGQYF. DNA of the CDR3: TGTGCCAGCAGTGAAGCGCCCGGGCAGTACTTC.

This clonotype came up a few times. V gene TRBV28 combines with J gene TRBJ1-1, with no clear D. The CDR3 is 15 amino acids. The germline V and J ends were trimmed by 8 bases and 4 bases, with 20 bases remaining between them. The germline CDR1 and CDR2 sequences are MDHEN and SYDVKM. The CDR3 loop is CASSSEPATGTEAFF. The CDR3, as DNA: TGTGCCAGCTCCAGCGAGCCGGCGACGGGCACTGAAGCTTTCTTT.

The chain employs TRBV28 and TRBJ2-7, with D possibly matching TRBD1 (5 bases). In germline, CDR1 is MDHEN, CDR2 SYDVKM. Trimming shortened V by 6 bases and J by 2 bases, and 11 bases separated the two germline ends. The CDR3 totals 13 residues. CDR3 sequence (DNA): TGTGCCAGCAGGCGTACAGGACCCTACGAGCAGTACTTC. It codes for CASRRTGPYEQYF.

This clonotype has a handful of counts. The chain carries TRBV29-1 and TRBJ1-3; D remains unclear. Trimming pared 5 bases from V and 0 bases from J, leaving 8 bases between. Germline V gene sequence: CDR1 SQVTM, CDR2 ANQGSEA. This CDR3 region has 13 residues. This CDR3 is CSVLQSSGNTIYF. CDR3 bases: TGCAGCGTTCTACAGTCCTCTGGAAACACCATATATTTT.

V and J are TRBV20-1 and TRBJ1-1; a weak D match, TRBD1 (5 bases). The CDR3 length is 15 residues. Trimming removed 4 bases at V and 4 bases at J, with 19 bases between. In germline, CDR1 is DFQATT, CDR2 SNEGSKA (reference sequence). The CDR3 sequence is CSANLAGHGSTEAFF. The CDR3 nucleotides are TGCAGTGCTAACTTGGCCGGACATGGAAGCACTGAAGCTTTCTTT.

This clonotype was seen at least ten times. This chain links TRBV30 with TRBJ1-2; 7 positions agree with TRBD1. The germline V gene encodes CDR1 GTSNPN and CDR2 SVGIG (reference sequence). Losses at the gene ends were 3 bases for V and 2 bases for J; bases not matched to a gene: 0. This CDR3 region has 12 residues. The CDR3 region has the DNA TGTGCCTGGAGGGGACAGAACTATGGCTACACCTTC. This translates into CAWRGQNYGYTF.

This clonotype was counted ten times or more. The chain employs TRBV19 and TRBJ1-5, with a possible D match to TRBD1 (6 bases). The CDR3 is 14 amino acids. Germline CDR1 reads LNHDA; CDR2 reads SQIVND (reference sequence). Trimming cost V 5 bases and J 3 bases, with 11 bases left between them. The CDR3 sequence is CASSPRGPNQPQHF. The CDR3 DNA sequence: TGTGCCAGTAGTCCCCGGGGGCCCAATCAGCCCCAGCATTTT.

This clonotype was detected a few times. This chain connects TRBV28 to TRBJ2-7, with 8 nucleotides matching TRBD1. V dropped 1 base and J dropped 1; count of bases not matched to a gene: 3. The CDR3 loop spans 15 amino acids. CDR1 and CDR2 (germline): MDHEN, SYDVKM. The CDR3 coding sequence is TGTGCCAGCAGTTTATCGGGGACAGGTTCCTACGAGCAGTACTTC. Its translation is CASSLSGTGSYEQYF.

This clonotype was seen a handful of times. The chain has TRBV9 and TRBJ2-2, with 13 positions matching TRBD2. Germline CDR1 and CDR2: SGDLS and YYNGEE. V trimming: 6 bases; J trimming: 2 bases; junction bases outside the gene matches: 13. This CDR3 is built from 19 residues. The chain's CDR3 is CASNPPWTSGGRNTGELFF. The DNA of the CDR3 is TGTGCCAGCAACCCTCCTTGGACTAGCGGGGGCCGAAACACCGGGGAGCTGTTTTTT. Combining the CDR3 with reference TRBV9 and TRBJ2-2 gives the whole variable domain DSGVTQTPKHLITATGQRVTLRCSPRSGDLSVYWYQQSLDQGLQFLIQYYNGEERAKGNILERFSAQQFPDLHSELNLSSLELGDSALYFCASNPPWTSGGRNTGELFFGEGSRLTVL.

This clonotype occurred many times. The chain employs TRBV10-2 and TRBJ2-1; TRBD2 agrees at 11 bases. Germline CDR1 WSHSY, CDR2 SAAADI. This CDR3 comprises 16 residues. With V trimmed by 6 bases and J by 3 bases, 7 bases remained unmatched. The DNA for the CDR3 is TGCGCCAGCAGGGAGGGGGGACTAGCGGACTACAATGAGCAGTTCTTC. It translates to CASREGGLADYNEQFF.

V is TRBV11-1 and J is TRBJ2-1; D is unresolved. There are 14 residues in the CDR3. Germline CDR1 reads SGHAT; CDR2 reads FQDESV (reference sequence). The V gene lost 0 bases and the J gene lost 7 bases, with 10 bases spanning the gap. CDR3 nucleotides: TGTGCCAGCAGCTTAGCAGTTCTGGGTAATGAGCAGTTCTTC. This encodes CASSLAVLGNEQFF.

This clonotype has only a few counts. The gene calls are TRBV3-1 and TRBJ1-4, with a possible D match to TRBD1 (5 bases). Germline V gene sequence: CDR1 LGHDT, CDR2 YNNKEL (reference sequence). The germline V and J ends were trimmed by 6 bases and 7 bases, with 9 bases remaining between them. The CDR3 contains 12 residues. The CDR3 DNA reads as TGTGCCAGCAGGACAGCATCTGAAAAACTGTTTTTT. It specifies CASRTASEKLFF. The full variable domain, rest sourced from reference TRBV3-1 and TRBJ1-4, is DTAVSQTPKYLVTQMGNDKSIKCEQNLGHDTMYWYKQDSKKFLKIMFSYNNKELIINETVPNRFSPKSPDKAHLNLHINSLELGDSAVYFCASRTASEKLFFGSGTQLSVL.

This clonotype came up many times. The CDR3, as DNA: TGTGCCAGCGCCTCCTTTAATCAGCCCCAGCATTTT. It translates to CASASFNQPQHF. The chain joins TRBV27 to TRBJ1-5; the D is unclear. Germline CDR1 MNHEY, CDR2 SMNVEV (reference sequence). V lost 8 bases to trimming and J lost 4 bases, with 9 bases between them. The CDR3 has 12 amino acids.